This T cell receptor beta chain was captured by sequencing in a study of T cells after yellow fever vaccination. TCRdb independently ran MiXCR on the 5' RACE reads; one entry per CDR3 protein. The repertoire has about 350,000 distinct CDR3 sequences, roughly 8.6% of them found once; the top ten carry approximately 15%. CDR1 is PRHDT and CDR2 is FYEKMQ in the germline V gene (reference sequence). This CDR3 region has 12 residues. The ends were cut back, 5 bases at V and 12 bases at J, with 14 bases in the middle. The source is a man aged 18 to 29 who received the YFV17D yellow fever vaccine. The sequencing here drew on PBMCs, taken about 41 days after the first yellow fever vaccination. The chain links TRBV13 to TRBJ2-1; D remains ambiguous. For the CDR3, the DNA is TGTGCCAGCAGCCCGACCCCCTCTAGGCAGTTCTTC. Translating it yields CASSPTPSRQFF.